These 7 T cell receptor beta chains share one sample of origin, sequenced in a study of blood T cell repertoires in COVID-19. TCRdb's copy holds only in-frame clones and misses some; the assay was immunoSEQ multiplex PCR. The table includes about 230,000 clones, roughly 85% detected once. Sequenced input: PBMCs or T cells enriched from blood (not recorded which). These TCRs come from a man in his thirties or forties who had recovered from COVID-19.

The gene calls are TRBV9 and TRBJ2-2; D is ambiguous. Germline V gives CDR1 SGDLS, CDR2 YYNGEE. Trimming removed 2 bases from V and 0 bases from J, with 8 bases in between. The CDR3 loop spans 15 amino acids. CDR3 in amino acids: CASSVTLPNTGELFF. The CDR3 nucleotides are TGTGCCAGCAGCGTGACACTGCCGAACACCGGGGAGCTGTTTTTT. The complete variable domain, with remaining parts taken from reference TRBV9 and TRBJ2-2, reads DSGVTQTPKHLITATGQRVTLRCSPRSGDLSVYWYQQSLDQGLQFLIQYYNGEERAKGNILERFSAQQFPDLHSELNLSSLELGDSALYFCASSVTLPNTGELFFGEGSRLTVL.

The chain joins TRBV5-6 to TRBJ1-5; TRBD1 matches at 9 bases. Germline CDR1 SGHDT, CDR2 YYEEEE. The CDR3 sequence is 17 residues long. Losses at the gene ends were 2 bases for V and 0 bases for J; bases not matched to a gene: 6. The CDR3 DNA follows: TGTGCCAGCAGCTTAGGGACAGGGTTTTATAGCAATCAGCCCCAGCATTTT. It yields the protein CASSLGTGFYSNQPQHF.

This clone was detected once. The chain carries TRBV9 and TRBJ2-1; TRBD1 is a possible D gene (5 bases). This CDR3 region has 14 residues. Germline V lookup: CDR1 SGDLS, CDR2 YYNGEE. V lost 4 bases to trimming and J lost 5 bases, with 13 bases between them. The DNA of the CDR3 is TGTGCCAGCAGCATAGGACAAAAAAACAATGAGCAGTTCTTC. Amino acids: CASSIGQKNNEQFF.

V usage is TRBV6-5 and J usage is TRBJ2-5; D remains ambiguous. Germline loops: CDR1 MNHEY, CDR2 SVGAGI. There are 11 residues in the CDR3. Trimming left V 6 bases short and J 3 bases short, with 5 bases between. CDR3 nucleotides: TGTGCCAGCAGCCTAAAAGAGACCCAGTACTTC. The encoded protein is CASSLKETQYF.

The rearrangement joins TRBV28 to TRBJ1-3; possibly TRBD1 for D (6 bases). Germline V gene data show CDR1 as MDHEN and CDR2 as SYDVKM. The ends were cut back, 5 bases at V and 1 base at J, with 21 bases in the middle. The CDR3 extends over 18 amino acids. The CDR3 DNA follows: TGTGCCAGCAGTCGAATCCAGGGGATAGAAAGTTCTGGAAACACCATATATTTT. This gives the protein CASSRIQGIESSGNTIYF.

The V and J genes are TRBV29-1 and TRBJ1-1; a possible D gene is TRBD1 (6 bases). There are 11 residues in the CDR3. V lost 7 bases and J lost 4, with 10 bases in between. Germline V gene lookup returns CDR1 SQVTM and CDR2 ANQGSEA. Here the CDR3 reads CSGRGGTEAFF. The CDR3 coding sequence is TGCAGCGGGAGAGGGGGCACTGAAGCTTTCTTT.

The gene calls are TRBV5-1 and TRBJ1-2; D remains unclear. Germline V lookup: CDR1 SGHRS, CDR2 YFSETQ. The V end lost 2 bases, the J end lost 7 bases, and 12 bases lay between the germline ends. CDR3 length: 13 amino acids. CDR3 coding DNA: TGCGCCAGCAGCTTAAACGGAGCTAGTGGCTACACCTTC. It translates to CASSLNGASGYTF.